Described below is a single TCR beta chain sequence and its context. As yet, its antigen is unknown. The V segment lost 8 bases and the J segment 2 bases; nucleotides outside the gene matches: 10. The CDR3 totals 16 residues. The data belong to a study of early T cells in non-severe SARS-CoV-2 infection. Study details: Bulk RNA taken from unsorted whole blood was sequenced, leaving chains unpaired.

The study's findings and limits: There was a bias toward anti-spike CD8 responses in VDJdb matching, which missed private and CD4 specificities.

The TCR library protocol attached unique molecular identifiers to the individual cDNA molecules. TCRdb ran MiXCR on the 5' RACE reads and lists one entry per CDR3 protein. The table records about 80,000 distinct CDR3 sequences, less than 15% of them present only once. This TCR was sampled from an adult who was a healthcare worker with PCR-confirmed SARS-CoV-2 infection or an uninfected control (not recorded which). The donor label of this sample is uncertain. Sequenced material: whole blood, taken at baseline. The V gene is TRBV12-3 or TRBV12-4, the J gene TRBJ2-1; 9 positions match TRBD2. The CDR3 DNA is TGTGCCAGCTCCCTGGCTAGCGGGGAAACCTACAATGAGCAGTTCTTC. Its protein is CASSLASGETYNEQFF.